This T cell receptor beta chain was sequenced in a study of Ad26.COV2.S vaccination and SARS-CoV-2 variants. About the research overall: Vaccine-arm donor from the placebo-controlled COV1001 Ad26.COV2.S trial. The study, taken as a whole, reports: Once vaccination had occurred, spike-specific CD8+ and CD4+ T cell responses reportedly showed substantial breadth. Measures of TCR breadth and depth may have fallen short of total T cell responses.

The table came from immunoSEQ multiplex PCR; TCRdb's copy has only in-frame clones and leaves some out. This table holds about 350,000 clones, about 88% found once. About this clone: The antigen remains undetermined.

Trimming cost V 7 bases and J 5 bases, with 17 bases left between them. Germline assignment: CDR1 SGHTA and CDR2 FQGTGA. The CDR3 has 14 residues. Stated treatment: around 19 received Ad26.COV2.S at low or high dose, single or two shots; five or six received placebo; per-sample allocation not given. Sample collection was performed on day 63 after the first vaccine or placebo injection. The sample in question was peripheral blood, obtained in a trial of Ad26.COV2.S vaccine versus placebo. This sequence originates from a person between 18 and 59 years old who received the Ad26.COV2.S COVID-19 vaccine or a placebo. This sequence joins TRBV7-3 and TRBJ1-1; no clear D gene. DNA of the CDR3: TGTGCCAGCACCCTAGGACTCATGGGAACTGAAGCTTTCTTT. As protein: CASTLGLMGTEAFF.